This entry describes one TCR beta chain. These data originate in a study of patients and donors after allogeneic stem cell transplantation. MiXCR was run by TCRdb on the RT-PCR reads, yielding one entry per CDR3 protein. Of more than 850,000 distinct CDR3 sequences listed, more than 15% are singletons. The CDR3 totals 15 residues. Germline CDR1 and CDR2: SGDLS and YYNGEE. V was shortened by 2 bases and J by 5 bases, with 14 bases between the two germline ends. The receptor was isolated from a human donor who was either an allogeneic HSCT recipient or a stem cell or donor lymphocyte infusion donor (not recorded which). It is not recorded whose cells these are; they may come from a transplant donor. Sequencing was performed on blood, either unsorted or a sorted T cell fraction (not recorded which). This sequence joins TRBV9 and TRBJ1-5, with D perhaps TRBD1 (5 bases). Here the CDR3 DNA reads TGTGCCAGCAGCGTCGGGAACAGGTTGTATCAGCCCCAGCATTTT. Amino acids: CASSVGNRLYQPQHF.